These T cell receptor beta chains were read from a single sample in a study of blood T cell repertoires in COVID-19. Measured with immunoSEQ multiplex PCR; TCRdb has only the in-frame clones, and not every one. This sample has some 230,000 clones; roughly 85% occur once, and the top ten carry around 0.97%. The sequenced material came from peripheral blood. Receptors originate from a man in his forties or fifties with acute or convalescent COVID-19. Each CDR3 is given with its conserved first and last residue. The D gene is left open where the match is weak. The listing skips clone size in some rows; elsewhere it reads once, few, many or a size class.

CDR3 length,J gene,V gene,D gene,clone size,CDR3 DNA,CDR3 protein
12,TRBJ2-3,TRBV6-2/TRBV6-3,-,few,TGTGCCAGCAGCTTCGTCACAGATACGCAGTATTTT,CASSFVTDTQYF
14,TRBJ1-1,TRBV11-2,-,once,TGTGCCAGCAGTTCACCCCGGGGGAACACTGAAGCTTTCTTT,CASSSPRGNTEAFF
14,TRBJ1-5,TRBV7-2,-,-,TGTGCCAGCAGCTTAGGGACGGGAAATCAGCCCCAGCATTTT,CASSLGTGNQPQHF
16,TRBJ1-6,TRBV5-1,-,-,TGCGCCAGCAGCTTGACAGGGTCCAGTTATAATTCACCCCTCCACTTT,CASSLTGSSYNSPLHF
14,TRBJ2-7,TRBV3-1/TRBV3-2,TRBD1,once,TGTGCCAGCAGCCAGACAGGGGGAGTAGGCGAGCAGTACTTC,CASSQTGGVGEQYF
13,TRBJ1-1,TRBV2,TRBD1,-,TGTGCCAGCAGGCTACAGGGGGCGACTGAAGCTTTCTTT,CASRLQGATEAFF
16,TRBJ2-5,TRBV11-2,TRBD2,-,TGTGCCAGCAGAGGACTAGCGGGGGGTGGAGAAGAGACCCAGTACTTC,CASRGLAGGGEETQYF
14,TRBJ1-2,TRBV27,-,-,TGTGCCAGCAGTTACAGGGCAAGTAACTATGGCTACACCTTC,CASSYRASNYGYTF
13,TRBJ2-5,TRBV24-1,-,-,TGTGCCACCAGTGATTCTAGAGGAGAGACCCAGTACTTC,CATSDSRGETQYF
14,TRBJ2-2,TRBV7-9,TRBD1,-,TGTGCCAGCAGTATTGACAGGGGTCGCGGGGAGCTGTTTTTT,CASSIDRGRGELFF
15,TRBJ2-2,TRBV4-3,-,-,TGCGCCAGCAGCATACTAGGACGTGGGTCCGGGGAGCTGTTTTTT,CASSILGRGSGELFF
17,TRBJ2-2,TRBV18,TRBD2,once,TGTGCCAGCTCACCCGCGAGCGGGGGCACGATTACCGGGGAGCTGTTTTTT,CASSPASGGTITGELFF
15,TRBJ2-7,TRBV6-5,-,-,TGTGCCAGCAGCTCAGGAACAGGACACTCCTACGAGCAGTACTTC,CASSSGTGHSYEQYF
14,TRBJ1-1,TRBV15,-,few,TGTGCCACCAGCAGAGACAGGGGAGTTACTGAAGCTTTCTTT,CATSRDRGVTEAFF
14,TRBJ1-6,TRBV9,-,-,TGTGCCAGCAGGGGTCAGGGGAATAATTCACCCCTCCACTTT,CASRGQGNNSPLHF
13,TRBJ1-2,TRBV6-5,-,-,TGTGCCAGCAGTCGGAGGGGAGGCTATGGCTACACCTTC,CASSRRGGYGYTF
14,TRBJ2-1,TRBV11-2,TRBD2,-,TGTGCCAGCAGCTTAGCGGGGGGATACAATGAGCAGTTCTTC,CASSLAGGYNEQFF
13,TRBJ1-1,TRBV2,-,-,TGTGCCAGCAGTGAACAGGGCGGCACTGAAGCTTTCTTT,CASSEQGGTEAFF
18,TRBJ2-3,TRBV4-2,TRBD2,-,TGTGCCAGCAGCCAAGATGGAGTAGCGGGGGGGCCTACAGATACGCAGTATTTT,CASSQDGVAGGPTDTQYF
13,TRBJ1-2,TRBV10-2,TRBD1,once,TGCGCCAGCAGTCTTGACAGGGTGCATGGCTACACCTTC,CASSLDRVHGYTF
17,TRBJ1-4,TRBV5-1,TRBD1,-,TGCGCCAGCAGCTTACAGGGGGGAATGTTGGCTAATGAAAAACTGTTTTTT,CASSLQGGMLANEKLFF
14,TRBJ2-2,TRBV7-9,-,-,TGTGCCAGCAGCCTGGACAGTCACACCGGGGAGCTGTTTTTT,CASSLDSHTGELFF
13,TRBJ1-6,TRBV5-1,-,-,TGCGCCAGCAGCGTAGAGGGTTATTCACCCCTCCACTTT,CASSVEGYSPLHF
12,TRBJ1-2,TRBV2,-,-,TGTGCCAGCAGTGAGATAGGAGGAGGCTACACCTTC,CASSEIGGGYTF
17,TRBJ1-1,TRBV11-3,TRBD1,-,TGTGCCAGCAGCTTAGAGACTCCGGGACAGCCGAACACTGAAGCTTTCTTT,CASSLETPGQPNTEAFF
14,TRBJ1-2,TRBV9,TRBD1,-,TGTGCCAGCAGCGCGGGGGACAGTGACTATGGCTACACCTTC,CASSAGDSDYGYTF
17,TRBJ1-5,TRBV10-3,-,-,TGTGCCATCAGTGAGCAGCCAGGCAGGGAGGGTCCGGAGCCCCAGCATTTT,CAISEQPGREGPEPQHF
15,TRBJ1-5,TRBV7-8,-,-,TGTGCCAGCAGCGTCCAGGGAACTGGCAATCAGCCCCAGCATTTT,CASSVQGTGNQPQHF
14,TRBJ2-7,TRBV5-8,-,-,TGTGCCAGCAGCTTGGTTGGGGCCTCCTACGAGCAGTACTTC,CASSLVGASYEQYF
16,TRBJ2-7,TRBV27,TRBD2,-,TGTGCCAGCAGTTTATGGGGGGGTTCACAGGACTACGAGCAGTACTTC,CASSLWGGSQDYEQYF
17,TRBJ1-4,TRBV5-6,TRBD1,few,TGTGCCAGCAGCTTGGACCGGGACAGGGGTTTTGGTGAAAAACTGTTTTTT,CASSLDRDRGFGEKLFF
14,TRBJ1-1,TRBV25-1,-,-,TGTGCCAGCAGAGGGGACTCGTGGGGCACTGAAGCTTTCTTT,CASRGDSWGTEAFF
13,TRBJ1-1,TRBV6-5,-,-,TGTGCCAGCAGAAGTACAGGGAACACTGAAGCTTTCTTT,CASRSTGNTEAFF
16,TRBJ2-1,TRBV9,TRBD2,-,TGTGCCAGCAGCGTAGGAGTAGCGGGGGCCCAAAATGAGCAGTTCTTC,CASSVGVAGAQNEQFF
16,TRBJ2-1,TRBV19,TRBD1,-,TGTGCCAGTAGTCAGGAGACAGGGGGGAAGGTCAATGAGCAGTTCTTC,CASSQETGGKVNEQFF
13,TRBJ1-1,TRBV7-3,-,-,TGTGCCAGCAGCCGGGATATGAACACTGAAGCTTTCTTT,CASSRDMNTEAFF
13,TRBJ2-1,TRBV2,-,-,TGTGCCAGCAGTGAGGACTCCCACAATGAGCAGTTCTTC,CASSEDSHNEQFF
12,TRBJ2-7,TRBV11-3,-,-,TGTGCCAGCAGCTTAAACGGGGGTGAGCAGTACTTC,CASSLNGGEQYF
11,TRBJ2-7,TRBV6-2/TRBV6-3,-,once,TGTGCCAGCAGTTCTCTTTACGAGCAGTACTTC,CASSSLYEQYF
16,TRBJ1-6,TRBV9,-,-,TGTGCCAGCAGTGCGCGCGCGGGAGACTTGAAATCACCCCTCCACTTT,CASSARAGDLKSPLHF
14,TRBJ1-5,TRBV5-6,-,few,TGTGCCAGCAGCTTCCAGGAAAGGAATCAGCCCCAGCATTTT,CASSFQERNQPQHF
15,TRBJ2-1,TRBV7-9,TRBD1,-,TGTGCCAGCAGCTCGGGACAGGGCAAACACAATGAGCAGTTCTTC,CASSSGQGKHNEQFF
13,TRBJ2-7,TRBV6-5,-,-,TGTGCCAGCAGCAGAAAAAGCTCCTACGAGCAGTACTTC,CASSRKSSYEQYF
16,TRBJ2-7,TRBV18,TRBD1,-,TGTGCCAGCTCCCCCCTTGAGACAGGGAGATCCTACGAGCAGTACTTC,CASSPLETGRSYEQYF
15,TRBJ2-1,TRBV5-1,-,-,TGCGCCAGCAGTCGAATGCCTGGCAGTTACAATGAGCAGTTCTTC,CASSRMPGSYNEQFF
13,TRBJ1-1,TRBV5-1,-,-,TGCGCCAGCAGCTTGAACTCGGACACTGAAGCTTTCTTT,CASSLNSDTEAFF
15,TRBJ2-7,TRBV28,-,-,TGTGCCAGCAGTCCCGCTATTAGCAGCACCTACGAGCAGTACTTC,CASSPAISSTYEQYF
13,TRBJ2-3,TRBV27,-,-,TGTGCCAGCAGTCCGCAGGGTTTGGGTACGCAGTATTTT,CASSPQGLGTQYF
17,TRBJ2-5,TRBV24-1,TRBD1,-,TGTGCCACCAGTGATTTAACCGGGACAGGGCCTAAGGAGACCCAGTACTTC,CATSDLTGTGPKETQYF
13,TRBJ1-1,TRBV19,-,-,TGTGCCAGTAGTATAACAGGGAGCACTGAAGCTTTCTTT,CASSITGSTEAFF
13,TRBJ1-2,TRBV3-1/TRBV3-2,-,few,TGTGCCAGCAGCCAAGCCTACAGGGATGGCTACACCTTC,CASSQAYRDGYTF